The 7 T cell receptor beta chains below were found in one sample sequenced in a study of cytomegalovirus exposure and HLA in healthy donors. PCR primers comprised 60 Vbeta and 13 Jbeta primers. Only in-frame clones appear in the TCRdb table, and some are missing; sequencing was by immunoSEQ multiplex PCR. This table has about 160,000 clones, roughly 89% appearing once. The source material was PBMCs. The receptor set was obtained from a woman aged 30 to 39 in good health and CMV-seronegative.

The sample holds a few counts of this clone. V usage is TRBV5-6 and J usage is TRBJ2-2, with TRBD2 matching 9 bases. J was trimmed by 5 bases and V by 2 bases; bases with no gene match: 10. Per the germline V gene, CDR1 is SGHDT and CDR2 is YYEEEE. CDR3 size: 17 residues. CDR3 loop: CASSFSLAGRSTGELFF. The CDR3 DNA is TGTGCCAGCAGCTTTTCCCTAGCGGGGAGATCGACCGGGGAGCTGTTTTTT.

This sequence joins TRBV27 and TRBJ2-7; maybe TRBD2 (5 bases). The germline V and J ends were trimmed by 2 bases and 0 bases, with 8 bases remaining between them. Looked up from germline, CDR1 is MNHEY and CDR2 is SMNVEV (reference sequence). The CDR3 is 14 residues long. CDR3 nucleotides: TGTGCCAGCAGTTTAGTAGGAGGCTCCTACGAGCAGTACTTC. The encoded protein is CASSLVGGSYEQYF.

The chain links TRBV6-1 to TRBJ2-5, with D perhaps matching TRBD1 (5 bases). This CDR3 spans 16 amino acids. Trimming stripped 1 base from V and 4 bases from J, with 16 bases between. The V gene's germline CDR1 is MNHNS and CDR2 SASEGT. The CDR3 nucleotides read TGTGCCAGCAGTGAAGTTCGCTCAGGGATTGGAGAGACCCAGTACTTC. Translating it yields CASSEVRSGIGETQYF.

This chain connects TRBV6-1 to TRBJ2-7; D may be TRBD2 (6 bases). Germline CDR1 is MNHNS and CDR2 is SASEGT. V was clipped by 2 bases and J by 3 bases, with 17 bases between them. The CDR3 extends over 16 amino acids. The CDR3 DNA reads TGTGCCAGCAGTGAATATCCCTTTGGAGGGAACTACGAGCAGTACTTC. Its protein product is CASSEYPFGGNYEQYF.

The chain joins TRBV2 to TRBJ2-5, with 13 bases lining up with TRBD2. The better agreement between TRBJ2-7 and the DNA end casts doubt on the J call. Germline V lookup: CDR1 SNHLY, CDR2 FYNNEI. The CDR3 contains 15 residues. CDR3 DNA: TGTGCCAGCAGCGGGACTAGCGGGACCTTATACGAGCAGTACTTC. Residues: CASSGTSGTLYEQYF.

In DNA form, the CDR3 reads TGTGCCAGCAGTTACTCGTTGGGGCTAGGGGCGTTTGGGCAGTTCTTC. Translated: CASSYSLGLGAFGQFF. The J gene is TRBJ2-1, the V gene TRBV6-5; D is perhaps TRBD1 (5 bases). CDR3 length: 16 amino acids. Germline CDR1 is MNHEY and CDR2 is SVGAGI. Trimming cost V 0 bases and J 12 bases, with 21 bases left between them.

This clone occurred once. The J gene is TRBJ1-2, the V gene TRBV5-1; no definite D call. This CDR3 is 14 amino acids long. The V end lost 0 bases, the J end lost 8 bases, and 14 bases lay between the germline ends. The germline V gene has CDR1 SGHRS and CDR2 YFSETQ. The CDR3 DNA sequence: TGCGCCAGCAGCTTGGGTTCAGAGGAGAGCGGCTACACCTTC. It translates to CASSLGSEESGYTF.